This paragraph covers one T cell receptor beta chain sequence. The sample is drawn from a study of OX40 agonist ivuxolimab in advanced cancers. Study-wide context: In this trial design, patients received ivuxolimab intravenously at 0.01 to 10 mg/kg every 2 weeks. Prior anti-PD-1, anti-PD-L1 or anti-CTLA-4 therapy was allowed; around 43% had some. Three patients, one with hepatocellular carcinoma and two with cutaneous melanoma, responded partially.

The V gene's germline CDR1 is ENHRY and CDR2 SYGVKD. Trimming removed 8 bases at V and 4 bases at J, with 6 bases between. The CDR3 has 10 amino acids. Clones were sequenced by immunoSEQ multiplex PCR, and TCRdb holds only the in-frame ones, with some missing. The table records 80,000 to 95,000 clones, 70% to 90% of them present only once. The receptor's source is an adult with an advanced solid tumor such as melanoma, head and neck, liver or kidney cancer. Material: CD4+ or CD8+ T cells sorted from blood, obtained in a trial of the OX40 agonist ivuxolimab. This chain links TRBV10-3 with TRBJ2-7; D call uncertain. CDR3 sequence: CAIGDYEQYF. CDR3 DNA sequence: TGTGCCATCGGGGATTACGAGCAGTACTTC.